This entry lists 17 T cell receptor beta chains sequenced from one sample in a study of response to subunit inactivated influenza vaccine. TCRdb re-called the RT-PCR reads through MiXCR, storing one row per CDR3 protein. The sample shows about 520,000 distinct CDR3 sequences, about 25% of them seen only once. Sequencing was performed on CD4+ T cells sorted from PBMCs, taken approximately 5 days after vaccination. These receptors were taken from a man aged 45-65 years who received an inactivated influenza vaccine.

This clonotype was counted once. V and J are TRBV2 and TRBJ2-2, with D possibly being TRBD1 (6 bases). Trimming removed 6 bases at V and 6 bases at J, with 11 bases between. Germline-derived CDR1 and CDR2 are SNHLY and FYNNEI. This CDR3 is built from 13 residues. The CDR3 DNA is TGTGCCAGCAGGAAGGGACAAGCCGGGGAGCTGTTTTTT. Protein: CASRKGQAGELFF.

This sequence joins TRBV2 and TRBJ2-1; 9 bases are shared with TRBD2. Germline CDR1 SNHLY, CDR2 FYNNEI. V dropped 4 bases and J dropped 6; count of bases not matched to a gene: 7. The CDR3 totals 15 residues. CDR3 in amino acids: CASSVGRGRGNEQFF. The DNA for the CDR3 is TGTGCCAGCAGTGTAGGGCGCGGGAGGGGCAATGAGCAGTTCTTC. Complete variable domain (other parts from reference TRBV2 and TRBJ2-1): EPEVTQTPSHQVTQMGQEVILRCVPISNHLYFYWYRQILGQKVEFLVSFYNNEISEKSEIFDDQFSVERPDGSNFTLKIRSTKLEDSAMYFCASSVGRGRGNEQFFGPGTRLTVL.

The genes are TRBV10-2 and TRBJ2-7; possibly TRBD2 for D (6 bases). Trimming removed 11 bases at V and 3 bases at J, with 17 bases between. This CDR3 contains 13 residues. CDR1 is WSHSY and CDR2 is SAAADI in the germline V gene. The CDR3 DNA follows: TGCGCCTCGAATCGGGGACTTGGCTACGAGCAGTACTTC. It codes for CASNRGLGYEQYF.

This clonotype was seen a handful of times. CDR3 nucleotide sequence: TGTGCCAGCAACAGGCAGGGTTTGTACAATGAGCAGTTCTTC. Translation: CASNRQGLYNEQFF. This chain uses TRBV11-2 with TRBJ2-1; TRBD1 might be the D (5 bases). Germline V lookup: CDR1 SGHAT, CDR2 FQNNGV. V gave up 7 bases and J gave up 4 bases, with 14 bases separating them. The CDR3 contains 14 residues.

The chain employs TRBV12-3 or TRBV12-4 and TRBJ2-2, with D possibly matching TRBD2 (5 bases). The length of the CDR3 is 14 residues. Trimming cost V 6 bases and J 4 bases, with 12 bases left between them. The CDR3 spells CASRKGGSTGELFF. The CDR3 bases are TGTGCCAGCAGAAAGGGTGGGAGCACCGGGGAGCTGTTTTTT.

This clonotype was counted only a few times. The chain couples TRBV7-2 to TRBJ2-7; D is uncertain. V was trimmed by 5 bases and J by 3 bases, leaving 17 bases between them. Germline V lookup: CDR1 SGHTA, CDR2 FQGNSA. This CDR3 is built from 15 residues. The CDR3 loop is CASSGERTYDYEQYF. In DNA, the CDR3 is TGTGCCAGCAGCGGAGAGAGGACGTACGACTACGAGCAGTACTTC. Looking up the rest from reference TRBV7-2 and TRBJ2-7 gives the full variable domain: GAGVSQSPSNKVTEKGKDVELRCDPISGHTALYWYRQSLGQGLEFLIYFQGNSAPDKSGLPSDRFSAERTGGSVSTLTIQRTQQEDSAVYLCASSGERTYDYEQYFGPGTRLTVT.

The rearrangement joins TRBV10-3 to TRBJ2-3; TRBD2 matches at 10 bases. The V and J ends lost 6 bases and 6 bases, in that order; junction bases with no gene match: 6. The CDR3 consists of 14 residues. Germline V CDR1 and CDR2: ENHRY, SYGVKD. The CDR3 DNA sequence: TGTGCCATCAGCCTAGCGGGAGCTATGGATACGCAGTATTTT. It yields the protein CAISLAGAMDTQYF.

This clonotype was counted a few times. The chain has TRBV11-2 and TRBJ2-5; perhaps TRBD1 as D (6 bases). The V and J ends lost 1 base and 1 base respectively, with 13 bases between them. The CDR3 has 16 amino acids. Looked up from germline, CDR1 is SGHAT and CDR2 is FQNNGV. In nucleotides, the CDR3 is TGTGCCAGCAGCTTAGGTTCAGGGGTGGCCCAAGAGACCCAGTACTTC. Its protein product is CASSLGSGVAQETQYF.

The genes are TRBV4-3 and TRBJ1-6; no definite D call. Germline loops: CDR1 LGHNA, CDR2 YSLEER. With 0 bases removed from V and 7 bases from J, the gap between germline ends came to 16 bases. This CDR3 is 17 amino acids long. The CDR3 DNA reads as TGCGCCAGCAGCCAAGAACGGGCTACAAGGAAGAATTCACCCCTCCACTTT. This encodes CASSQERATRKNSPLHF.

This clonotype was seen a handful of times. The chain couples TRBV20-1 to TRBJ1-1; D gene unclear. With 5 bases removed from V and 5 bases from J, the gap between germline ends came to 15 bases. The length of the CDR3 is 13 residues. Germline values: CDR1 DFQATT, CDR2 SNEGSKA (reference sequence). In DNA, the CDR3 is TGCAGTGCTGCGAGGGTAGGAGGGACTGAAGCTTTCTTT. Protein product: CSAARVGGTEAFF.

This clonotype was seen more than once but under ten times. The V gene is TRBV20-1, the J gene TRBJ2-3, with TRBD1 as a possible D gene (6 bases). The CDR3 sequence is 14 residues long. Germline CDR1 and CDR2: DFQATT and SNEGSKA (reference sequence). Trimming took 6 bases from V and 4 from J, leaving 17 bases between them. CDR3 in amino acids: CSARGTSVSDTQYF. The CDR3 DNA reads TGCAGTGCCCGAGGGACATCCGTATCAGATACGCAGTATTTT.

V usage is TRBV6-1 and J usage is TRBJ1-1, with 8 bases lining up with TRBD1. The CDR3 has 14 residues. V was pared by 7 bases and J by 4 bases, with 8 bases of the junction left unmatched. Germline CDR1 MNHNS, CDR2 SASEGT. DNA of the CDR3: TGTGCCAGCACCCCACAGGGGGGGGGCACTGAAGCTTTCTTT. Its translation is CASTPQGGGTEAFF.

This clonotype occurred a few times. The chain couples TRBV12-3 or TRBV12-4 to TRBJ2-7, with D uncertain. The CDR3 consists of 11 residues. Trimming removed 5 bases at V and 6 bases at J, with 8 bases between. The DNA for the CDR3 is TGTGCCAGCAGTCAAAAACGCGAGCAGTACTTC. This gives the protein CASSQKREQYF.

This clonotype was observed at least ten times. The chain combines TRBV7-2 with TRBJ2-1, with a tentative D call TRBD2 (6 bases). The CDR3 has 16 residues. V dropped 4 bases and J dropped 3 bases, with 16 bases sitting between them. Germline V gene sequence: CDR1 SGHTA, CDR2 FQGNSA. The CDR3 DNA is TGTGCCAGCAGCTCTCTAGCGCCCCAGCGCTACAATGAGCAGTTCTTC. Translation gives CASSSLAPQRYNEQFF.

The chain uses TRBV24-1 and TRBJ2-2, with D tentatively TRBD1 (5 bases). The germline gives CDR1 KGHDR, CDR2 SFDVKD. This CDR3 region has 14 residues. The V end was cut by 0 bases, the J end by 6 bases, with 7 bases between. Written as DNA, the CDR3 is TGTGCCACCAGTGATTTGGCAGGGCCCGGGGAGCTGTTTTTT. Encoded protein: CATSDLAGPGELFF.

This clonotype was seen a handful of times. The V and J genes are TRBV12-3 or TRBV12-4 and TRBJ1-1, with TRBD1 matching 7 bases. CDR3 length: 12 residues. Trimming at V came to 2 bases and at J to 10 bases, leaving 4 bases not matched to a gene. CDR3 nucleotide sequence: TGTGCCAGCAGTTTAAGACAGGGTGCAGCTTTCTTT. This translates into CASSLRQGAAFF.

This rearrangement joins TRBV20-1 to TRBJ2-2; D remains ambiguous. This CDR3 comprises 16 residues. Germline CDR1 reads DFQATT; CDR2 reads SNEGSKA (reference sequence). V was pared by 0 bases and J by 1 base, with 12 bases between. The CDR3 DNA sequence: TGCAGTGCTAGAGACCTCTTGACTGAGAACACCGGGGAGCTGTTTTTT. Translating gives CSARDLLTENTGELFF.